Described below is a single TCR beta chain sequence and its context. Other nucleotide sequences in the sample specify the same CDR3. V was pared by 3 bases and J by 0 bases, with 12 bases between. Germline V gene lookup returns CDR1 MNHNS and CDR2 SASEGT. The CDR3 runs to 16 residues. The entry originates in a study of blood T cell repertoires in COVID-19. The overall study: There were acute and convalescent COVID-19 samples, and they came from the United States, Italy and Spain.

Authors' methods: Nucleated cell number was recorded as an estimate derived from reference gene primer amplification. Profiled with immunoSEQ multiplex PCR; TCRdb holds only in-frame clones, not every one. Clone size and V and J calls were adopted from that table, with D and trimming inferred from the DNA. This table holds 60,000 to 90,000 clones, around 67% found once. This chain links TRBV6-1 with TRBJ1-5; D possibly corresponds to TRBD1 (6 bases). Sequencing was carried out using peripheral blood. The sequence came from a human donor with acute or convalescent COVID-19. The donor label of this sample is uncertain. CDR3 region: CASSEGTHYSNQPQHF. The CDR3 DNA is TGTGCCAGCAGTGAGGGGACACATTATAGCAATCAGCCCCAGCATTTT.